The clone carrying this T cell receptor beta chain appeared a few times. Uncontrolled infection, other autoimmune disease, pregnancy or lactation led to exclusion. Orbital computed tomography and thyroid ultrasound, together with serum TRAb and thyroxine and clinical symptoms, were used for diagnoses. Template material for amplifying TCR beta CDR3 regions consisted of RNA transcripts. RT-PCR in the first round (using the HTBI primer set) targeted the TCR CDR3. TCRdb called the multiplex PCR reads again in MiXCR, with one record for every CDR3 protein. The sample lists around 660,000 distinct CDR3 sequences, 40% to 55% occurring once. The data originate from a study of T cells in Graves' hyperthyroidism and ophthalmopathy. The sequencing input was peripheral blood or thyroid tissue (not recorded which). This sequence originates from an adult man with Graves' disease, either hyperthyroidism or ophthalmopathy (not recorded which).

The CDR3 here is CSASFTGAPLHF. CDR3 coding DNA: TGCAGTGCTAGCTTTACAGGGGCACCCCTCCACTTT. V is TRBV20-1 and J is TRBJ1-6; 7 positions agree with TRBD1. This CDR3 contains 12 residues. The V segment lost 3 bases and the J segment 11 bases; nucleotides outside the gene matches: 4. Looked up from germline, CDR1 is DFQATT and CDR2 is SNEGSKA (reference sequence).